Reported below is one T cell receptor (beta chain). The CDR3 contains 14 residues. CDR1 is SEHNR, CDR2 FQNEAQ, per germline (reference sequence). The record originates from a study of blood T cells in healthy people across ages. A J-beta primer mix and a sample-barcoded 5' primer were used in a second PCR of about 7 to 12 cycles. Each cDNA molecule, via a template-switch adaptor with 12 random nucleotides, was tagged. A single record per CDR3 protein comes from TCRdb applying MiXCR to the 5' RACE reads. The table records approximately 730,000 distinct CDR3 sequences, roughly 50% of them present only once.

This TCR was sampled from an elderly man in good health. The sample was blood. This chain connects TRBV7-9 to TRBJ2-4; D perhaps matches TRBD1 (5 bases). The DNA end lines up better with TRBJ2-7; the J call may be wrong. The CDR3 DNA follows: TGTGCCAGCAGCTATTGGGGCAGGGAATACGAGCAGTACTTC. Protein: CASSYWGREYEQYF.